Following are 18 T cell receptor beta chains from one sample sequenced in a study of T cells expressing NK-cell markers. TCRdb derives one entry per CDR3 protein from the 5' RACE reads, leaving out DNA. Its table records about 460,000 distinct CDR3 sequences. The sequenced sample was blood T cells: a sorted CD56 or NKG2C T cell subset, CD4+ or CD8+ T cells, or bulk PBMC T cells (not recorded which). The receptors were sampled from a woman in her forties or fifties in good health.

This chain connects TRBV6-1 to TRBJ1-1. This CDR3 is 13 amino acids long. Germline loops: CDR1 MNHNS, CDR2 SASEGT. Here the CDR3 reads CASRDRPVRKAFF.

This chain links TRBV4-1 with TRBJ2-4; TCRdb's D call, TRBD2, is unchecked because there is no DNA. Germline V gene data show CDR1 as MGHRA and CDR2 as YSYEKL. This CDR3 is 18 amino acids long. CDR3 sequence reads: CASSQDIEAVLAKNIQYF.

The CDR3 reads CASSPSGQSRRDTQYF. The chain recombines TRBV7-3 with TRBJ2-3; absent DNA, TCRdb's TRBD1 call cannot be checked. CDR1 is SGHTA and CDR2 is FQGTGA in the germline V gene. This CDR3 comprises 16 residues.

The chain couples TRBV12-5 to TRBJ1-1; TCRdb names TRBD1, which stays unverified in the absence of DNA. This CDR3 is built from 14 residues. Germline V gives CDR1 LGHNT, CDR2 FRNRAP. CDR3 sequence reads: CASGFLRGRTEAFF.

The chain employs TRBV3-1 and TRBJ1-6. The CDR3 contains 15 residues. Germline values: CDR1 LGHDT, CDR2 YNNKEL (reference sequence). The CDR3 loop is CASSLGRAGSSPLHF. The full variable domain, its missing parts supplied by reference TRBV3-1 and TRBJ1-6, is DTAVSQTPKYLVTQMGNDKSIKCEQNLGHDTMYWYKQDSKKFLKIMFSYNNKELIINETVPNRFSPKSPDKAHLNLHINSLELGDSAVYFCASSLGRAGSSPLHFGNGTRLTVT.

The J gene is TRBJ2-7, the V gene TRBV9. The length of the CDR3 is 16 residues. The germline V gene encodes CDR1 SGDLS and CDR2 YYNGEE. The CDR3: CASSVAVFPSSYEQYF.

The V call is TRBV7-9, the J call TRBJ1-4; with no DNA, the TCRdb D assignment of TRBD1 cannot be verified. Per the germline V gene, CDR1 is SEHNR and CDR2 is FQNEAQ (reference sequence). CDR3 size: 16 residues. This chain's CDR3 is CASSLEVRGLTEKLFF.

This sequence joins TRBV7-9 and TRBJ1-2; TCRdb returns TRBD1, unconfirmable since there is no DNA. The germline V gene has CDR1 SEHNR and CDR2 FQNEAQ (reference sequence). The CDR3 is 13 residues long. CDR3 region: CASSPRAAYGYTF.

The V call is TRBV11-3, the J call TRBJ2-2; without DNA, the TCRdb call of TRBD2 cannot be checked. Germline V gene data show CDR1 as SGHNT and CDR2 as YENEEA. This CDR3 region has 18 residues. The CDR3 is CATNRGPGLAGASGELFF.

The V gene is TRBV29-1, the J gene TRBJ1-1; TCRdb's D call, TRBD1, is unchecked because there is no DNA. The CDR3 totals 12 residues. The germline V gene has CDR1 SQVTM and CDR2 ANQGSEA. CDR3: CKGQAMNTEAFF. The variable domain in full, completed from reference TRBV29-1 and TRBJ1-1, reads SAVISQKPSRDICQRGTSLTIQCQVDSQVTMMFWYRQQPGQSLTLIATANQGSEATYESGFVIDKFPISRPNLTFSTLTVSNMSPEDSSIYLCKGQAMNTEAFFGQGTRLTVV.

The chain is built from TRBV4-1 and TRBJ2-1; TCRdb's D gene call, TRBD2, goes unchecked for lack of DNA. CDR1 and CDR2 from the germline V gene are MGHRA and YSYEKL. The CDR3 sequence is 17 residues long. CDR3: CATSTTGLRSTYNEQFF.

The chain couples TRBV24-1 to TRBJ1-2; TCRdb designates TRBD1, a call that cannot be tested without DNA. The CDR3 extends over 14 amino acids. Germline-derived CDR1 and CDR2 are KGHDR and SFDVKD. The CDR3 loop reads CATSEPGQLNGYTF.

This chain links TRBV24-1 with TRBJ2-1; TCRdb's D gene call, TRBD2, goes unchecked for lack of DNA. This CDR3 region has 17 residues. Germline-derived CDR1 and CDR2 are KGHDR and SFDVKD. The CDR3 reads CATSPTSGGESYNEQFF.

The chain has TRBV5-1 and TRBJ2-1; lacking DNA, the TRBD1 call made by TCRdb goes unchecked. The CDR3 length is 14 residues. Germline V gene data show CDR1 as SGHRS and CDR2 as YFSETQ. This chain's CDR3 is CASSPVRGYNEQFF.

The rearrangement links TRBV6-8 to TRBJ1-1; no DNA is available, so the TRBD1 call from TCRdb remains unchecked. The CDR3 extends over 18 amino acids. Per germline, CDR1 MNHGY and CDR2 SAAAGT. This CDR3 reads CASSRFAPAQGAGTEAFF.

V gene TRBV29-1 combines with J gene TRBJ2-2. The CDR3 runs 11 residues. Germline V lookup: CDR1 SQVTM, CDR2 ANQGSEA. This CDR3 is CSGTETGELFF.

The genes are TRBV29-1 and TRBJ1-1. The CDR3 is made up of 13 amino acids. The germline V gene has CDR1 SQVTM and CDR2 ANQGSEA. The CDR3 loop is CSVMTSTGTEAFF.

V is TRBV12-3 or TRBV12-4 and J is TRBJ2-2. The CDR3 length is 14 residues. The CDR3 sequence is CASSWKPVSGELFF.